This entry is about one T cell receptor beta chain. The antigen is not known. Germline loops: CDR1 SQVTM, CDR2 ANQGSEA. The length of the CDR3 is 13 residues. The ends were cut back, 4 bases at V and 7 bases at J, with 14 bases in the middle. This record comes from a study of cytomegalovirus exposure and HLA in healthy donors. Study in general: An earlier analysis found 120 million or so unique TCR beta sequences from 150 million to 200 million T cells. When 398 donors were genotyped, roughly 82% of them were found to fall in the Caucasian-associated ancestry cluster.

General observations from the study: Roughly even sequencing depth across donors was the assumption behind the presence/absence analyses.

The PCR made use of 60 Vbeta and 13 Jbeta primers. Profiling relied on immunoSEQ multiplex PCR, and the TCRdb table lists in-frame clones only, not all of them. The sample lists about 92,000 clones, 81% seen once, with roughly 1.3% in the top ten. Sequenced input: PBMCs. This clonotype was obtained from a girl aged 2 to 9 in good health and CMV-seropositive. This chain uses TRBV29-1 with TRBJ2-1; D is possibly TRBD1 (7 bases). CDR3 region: CSVASSGGNEQFF. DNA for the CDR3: TGCAGCGTTGCTTCCTCAGGGGGGAATGAGCAGTTCTTC.